This T cell receptor beta chain was documented in a study of cytomegalovirus exposure and HLA in healthy donors. The CDR3 extends over 14 amino acids. CDR1 is GTSNPN, CDR2 SVGIG, per germline (reference sequence). The junction had 6 bases not matched to a gene; V was cut back by 4 bases and J by 4 bases. PCR involved 60 Vbeta and 13 Jbeta primers. Only in-frame clones appear in the TCRdb table, and some are missing; sequencing was by immunoSEQ multiplex PCR. The data contain under 250,000 clones, approximately 80% of them singletons. This TCR was recovered from a woman aged 55-70 years in good health and CMV-seropositive. Sample: PBMCs. The chain recombines TRBV30 with TRBJ1-4; 7 nucleotides line up with TRBD1. The CDR3 DNA follows: TGTGCCTGGAACCGGGACAGACTTAATGAAAAACTGTTTTTT. Protein product: CAWNRDRLNEKLFF. Together with reference TRBV30 and TRBJ1-4, the CDR3 gives the full variable domain: SQTIHQWPATLVQPVGSPLSLECTVEGTSNPNLYWYRQAAGRGLQLLFYSVGIGQISSEVPQNLSASRPQDRQFILSSKKLLLSDSGFYLCAWNRDRLNEKLFFGSGTQLSVL.